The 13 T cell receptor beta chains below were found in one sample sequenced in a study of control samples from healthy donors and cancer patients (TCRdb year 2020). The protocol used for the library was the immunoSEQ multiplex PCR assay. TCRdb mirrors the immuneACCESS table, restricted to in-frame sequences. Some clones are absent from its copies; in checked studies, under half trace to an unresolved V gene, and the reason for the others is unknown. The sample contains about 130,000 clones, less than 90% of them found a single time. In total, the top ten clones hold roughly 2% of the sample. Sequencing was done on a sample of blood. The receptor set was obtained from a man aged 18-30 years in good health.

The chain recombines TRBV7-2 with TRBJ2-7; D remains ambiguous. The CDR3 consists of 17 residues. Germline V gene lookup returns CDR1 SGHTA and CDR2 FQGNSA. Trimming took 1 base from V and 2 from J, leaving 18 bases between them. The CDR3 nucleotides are TGTGCCAGCAGCTTAGTTCCTCCAGCGAGTATTACCTACGAGCAGTACTTC. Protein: CASSLVPPASITYEQYF. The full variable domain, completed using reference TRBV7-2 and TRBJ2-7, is GAGVSQSPSNKVTEKGKDVELRCDPISGHTALYWYRQSLGQGLEFLIYFQGNSAPDKSGLPSDRFSAERTGGSVSTLTIQRTQQEDSAVYLCASSLVPPASITYEQYFGPGTRLTVT.

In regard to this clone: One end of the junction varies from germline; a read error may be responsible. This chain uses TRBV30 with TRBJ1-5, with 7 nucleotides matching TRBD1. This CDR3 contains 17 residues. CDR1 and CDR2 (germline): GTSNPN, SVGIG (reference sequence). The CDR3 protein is CAWSVPFPGTENQPQHF. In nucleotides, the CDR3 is TGTGCCTGGAGTGTCCCCTTCCCCGGGACAGAAAATCAACCCCAGCATTTT.

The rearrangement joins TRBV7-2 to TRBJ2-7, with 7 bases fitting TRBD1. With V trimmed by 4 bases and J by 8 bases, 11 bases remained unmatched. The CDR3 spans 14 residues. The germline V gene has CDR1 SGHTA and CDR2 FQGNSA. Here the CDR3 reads CASSSGQNKVKQYF. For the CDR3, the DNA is TGTGCCAGCAGCTCGGGACAGAATAAAGTCAAGCAGTACTTC.

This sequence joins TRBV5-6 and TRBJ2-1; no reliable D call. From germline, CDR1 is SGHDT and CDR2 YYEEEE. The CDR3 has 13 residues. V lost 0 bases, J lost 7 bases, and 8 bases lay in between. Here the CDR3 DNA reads TGTGCCAGCAGCTTGGCCGGTGGGAATGAGCAGTTCTTC. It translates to CASSLAGGNEQFF.

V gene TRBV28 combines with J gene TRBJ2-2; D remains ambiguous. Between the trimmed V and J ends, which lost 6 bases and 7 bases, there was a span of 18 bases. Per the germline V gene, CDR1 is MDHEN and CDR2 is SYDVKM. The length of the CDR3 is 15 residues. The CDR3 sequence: CASRPQKGPGGELFF. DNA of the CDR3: TGTGCCAGCAGACCCCAAAAGGGTCCAGGCGGGGAGCTGTTTTTT.

The CDR3 bases are TGTGCCAGCAGCAAAGGGGGCAGGGGGGCTAACTATGGCTACACCTTC. Translation: CASSKGGRGANYGYTF. This sequence joins TRBV21-1 and TRBJ1-2; the table names TRBD1, a call not compared with the DNA. TRBV21-1 is a pseudogene segment. The CDR3 runs to 16 residues.

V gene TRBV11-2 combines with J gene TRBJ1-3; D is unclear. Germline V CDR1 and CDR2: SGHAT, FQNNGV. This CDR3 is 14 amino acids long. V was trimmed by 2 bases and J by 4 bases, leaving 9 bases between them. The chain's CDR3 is CASSLKGNGNTIYF. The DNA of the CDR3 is TGTGCCAGCAGCTTAAAGGGCAACGGAAACACCATATATTTT.

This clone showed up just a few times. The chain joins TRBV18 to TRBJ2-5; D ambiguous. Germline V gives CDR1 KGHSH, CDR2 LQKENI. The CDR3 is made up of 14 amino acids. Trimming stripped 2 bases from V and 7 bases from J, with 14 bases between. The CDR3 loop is CASSPGTSEGTQYF. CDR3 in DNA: TGTGCCAGCTCACCAGGAACCTCTGAAGGGACCCAGTACTTC.

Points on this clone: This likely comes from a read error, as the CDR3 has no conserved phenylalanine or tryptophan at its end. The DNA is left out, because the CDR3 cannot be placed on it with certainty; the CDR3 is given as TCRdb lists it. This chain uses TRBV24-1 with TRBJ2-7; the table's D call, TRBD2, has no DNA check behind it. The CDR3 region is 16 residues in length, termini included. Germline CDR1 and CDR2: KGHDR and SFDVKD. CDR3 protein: CATRGRTSGRIHPGGC.

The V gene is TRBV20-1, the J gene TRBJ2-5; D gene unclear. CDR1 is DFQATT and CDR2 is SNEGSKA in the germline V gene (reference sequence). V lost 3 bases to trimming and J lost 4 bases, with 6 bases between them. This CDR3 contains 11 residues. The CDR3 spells CSASGGETQYF. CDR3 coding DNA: TGCAGTGCTAGCGGTGGAGAGACCCAGTACTTC.

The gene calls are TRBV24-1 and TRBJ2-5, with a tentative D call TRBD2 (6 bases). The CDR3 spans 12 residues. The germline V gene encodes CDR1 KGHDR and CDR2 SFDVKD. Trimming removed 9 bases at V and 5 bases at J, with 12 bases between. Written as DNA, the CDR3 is TGTGCCACCGTTGGGGCGGGGGAGACCCAGTACTTC. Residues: CATVGAGETQYF.

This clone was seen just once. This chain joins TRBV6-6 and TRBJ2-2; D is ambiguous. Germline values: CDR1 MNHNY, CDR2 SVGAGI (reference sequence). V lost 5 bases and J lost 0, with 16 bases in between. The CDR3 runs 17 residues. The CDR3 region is CASSPLPSYANTGELFF. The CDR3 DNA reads TGTGCCAGCAGTCCTCTCCCGAGTTACGCGAACACCGGGGAGCTGTTTTTT.

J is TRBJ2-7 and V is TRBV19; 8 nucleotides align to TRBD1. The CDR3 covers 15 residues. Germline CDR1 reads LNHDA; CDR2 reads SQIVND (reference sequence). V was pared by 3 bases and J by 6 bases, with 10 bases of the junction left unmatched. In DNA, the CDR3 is TGTGCCAGTAGTATCCCCTTGGACAGGGCAGGCGAGCAGTACTTC. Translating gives CASSIPLDRAGEQYF.